This T cell receptor beta chain is drawn from a study of regulatory T cells in long-lasting Graves disease. Overall study results and limits: The study examined only peripheral blood, not thyroid tissue.

Comment on this clonotype: As yet, its antigen is unknown.

Sequencing libraries for TCR beta were prepared with iRepertoire HTBI primers and Arm-PCR of CDR3 regions. TCRdb processed the multiplex PCR reads anew with MiXCR; each CDR3 protein has one entry. This table holds hundreds of thousands of distinct CDR3 sequences, over 15% found once. Time point denoted: newly diagnosed GD, antithyroid drugs for less than 3 months. Following extraction of RNA from PBMCs, that RNA was used to make the TCR library. CDR1 and CDR2 (germline): DFQATT, SNEGSKA (reference sequence). V was pared by 5 bases and J by 7 bases, with 13 bases of the junction left unmatched. The CDR3 contains 14 residues. These data also featured in a second study, about T cells in Graves' hyperthyroidism and ophthalmopathy. Turning to that study: Graves' hyperthyroidism was deemed stable given no ophthalmopathy progression within 18 months. Initially, a first-round RT-PCR of the TCR CDR3 employed the HTBI primer set. Classification by a 13 V-J model distinguished ophthalmopathy from stable hyperthyroidism.

This specimen consisted of peripheral blood mononuclear cells (PBMCs), obtained at new diagnosis, from a patient treated with antithyroid drugs. The receptor was isolated from a man aged 40-55 years with Graves disease. This chain links TRBV20-1 with TRBJ1-2; 7 bases match TRBD1. For the CDR3, the DNA is TGCAGTGCTGACCCTCCCTTAGGGGGCGGTGGCTACACCTTC. Translating gives CSADPPLGGGGYTF.